This entry lists 15 T cell receptor beta chains sequenced from one sample in a study of shared clonotypes between healthy human individuals. TCRdb's copy holds only in-frame clones and misses some; the assay was immunoSEQ multiplex PCR. The sample records approximately 2.4 million clones, approximately 95% being singletons. The sample taken for sequencing was naive CD4+ T cells sorted from blood. Stated subset: CD45RA+ positively selected. These receptors all stem from a young man in good health.

CDR3 sequence: CAWSGGTSGDTEAFF. In nucleotides, the CDR3 is TGTGCCTGGAGCGGTGGGACGTCCGGAGACACTGAAGCTTTCTTT. The genes are TRBV30 and TRBJ1-1; D perhaps matches TRBD1 (5 bases). CDR1 GTSNPN and CDR2 SVGIG come from the germline V gene (reference sequence). There are 15 residues in the CDR3. Trimming took 3 bases from V and 3 from J, leaving 17 bases between them.

The chain employs TRBV18 and TRBJ2-2; D gene unclear. There are 17 residues in the CDR3. The germline V and J ends were trimmed by 1 base and 0 bases, with 12 bases remaining between them. The germline CDR1 and CDR2 sequences are KGHSH and LQKENI. CDR3 sequence: CASSPRPGRPNTGELFF. The CDR3 region has the DNA TGTGCCAGCTCACCACGCCCTGGACGGCCGAACACCGGGGAGCTGTTTTTT.

The chain is built from TRBV29-1 and TRBJ2-3, with 12 bases identical to TRBD2. Germline lookup yields CDR1 SQVTM and CDR2 ANQGSEA. The J segment lost 1 base and the V segment lost 7 bases, leaving 6 bases of the junction unmatched. CDR3 length equals 15 residues. For the CDR3, the DNA is TGCAGCGGGACTAGCGGGGACGGGGGCACAGATACGCAGTATTTT. Residues: CSGTSGDGGTDTQYF.

The chain recombines TRBV27 with TRBJ2-7; 14 nucleotides align to TRBD2. Germline loops: CDR1 MNHEY, CDR2 SMNVEV (reference sequence). Trimming took 4 bases from V and 6 from J; bases not matched to a gene: 5. CDR3 length equals 15 residues. The CDR3 DNA reads as TGTGCCAGCAGTTCGACTAGCGGGGGGGCTCGCGAGCAGTACTTC. Translated, it gives CASSSTSGGAREQYF.

The chain links TRBV21-1 to TRBJ2-1; the DNA was not compared with TRBD1, the D call given in the table. TRBV21-1 is listed as a pseudogene. The CDR3 runs 16 residues. This CDR3 is CASQHPGQGDFNEQFF. For the CDR3, the DNA is TGTGCCAGCCAGCACCCGGGACAGGGGGATTTCAATGAGCAGTTCTTC.

CDR3: CAWRVGSSGNTIYF. The CDR3 DNA reads TGTGCCTGGAGAGTGGGGAGCTCTGGAAACACCATATATTTT. The J gene is TRBJ1-3, the V gene TRBV30; the D is unclear. V lost 3 bases to trimming and J lost 0 bases, with 9 bases between them. Germline-derived CDR1 and CDR2 are GTSNPN and SVGIG (reference sequence). This CDR3 comprises 14 residues. Drawing the rest from reference TRBV30 and TRBJ1-3, the complete variable domain is SQTIHQWPATLVQPVGSPLSLECTVEGTSNPNLYWYRQAAGRGLQLLFYSVGIGQISSEVPQNLSASRPQDRQFILSSKKLLLSDSGFYLCAWRVGSSGNTIYFGEGSWLTVV.

The chain joins TRBV9 to TRBJ1-1; no clear D gene. The CDR3 loop spans 15 amino acids. CDR1 is SGDLS, CDR2 YYNGEE, per germline. V shed 3 bases and J shed 1 base, with 13 bases lying between them. The CDR3: CASSADLRTNTEAFF. Here the CDR3 DNA reads TGTGCCAGCAGCGCAGACCTCCGGACGAACACTGAAGCTTTCTTT.

This chain links TRBV7-9 with TRBJ1-4, with D uncertain. CDR1 SEHNR and CDR2 FQNEAQ come from the germline V gene (reference sequence). Trimming left V 5 bases short and J 4 bases short, with 8 bases between. The CDR3 has 13 amino acids. The DNA of the CDR3 is TGTGCCAGCAGCCCCGGGGTTAATGAAAAACTGTTTTTT. Translated: CASSPGVNEKLFF.

This clone was recorded only once. CDR3 protein: CASSPHRTYEQYF. CDR3 in DNA: TGTGCCAGCAGCCCTCATAGGACCTACGAGCAGTACTTC. The J gene is TRBJ2-7, the V gene TRBV7-2; D remains ambiguous. Germline V CDR1 and CDR2: SGHTA, FQGNSA. The CDR3 is made up of 13 amino acids. Trimming removed 5 bases at V and 2 bases at J, with 10 bases between.

The rearrangement joins TRBV6-1 to TRBJ2-7, with 10 bases aligning to TRBD1. J was trimmed by 3 bases and V by 6 bases; bases with no gene match: 5. Looked up from germline, CDR1 is MNHNS and CDR2 is SASEGT. The CDR3 length is 14 residues. The CDR3, as DNA: TGTGCCAGCAGCGCTCGGGACAGGGGCTACGAGCAGTACTTC. Protein sequence: CASSARDRGYEQYF.

Comments on this clone: The same CDR3 arises from other DNA sequences in this sample as well. This chain uses TRBV30 with TRBJ2-7; 10 bases are a match to TRBD1. Losses at the gene ends were 3 bases for V and 4 bases for J; bases not matched to a gene: 0. This CDR3 comprises 12 residues. Germline CDR1 and CDR2: GTSNPN and SVGIG (reference sequence). CDR3 protein: CAWRDRGYEQYF. In DNA, the CDR3 is TGTGCCTGGAGGGACAGGGGGTACGAGCAGTACTTC. Variable domain in full (rest from reference TRBV30 and TRBJ2-7): SQTIHQWPATLVQPVGSPLSLECTVEGTSNPNLYWYRQAAGRGLQLLFYSVGIGQISSEVPQNLSASRPQDRQFILSSKKLLLSDSGFYLCAWRDRGYEQYFGPGTRLTVT.

This rearrangement joins TRBV5-1 to TRBJ2-1; TRBD2 agrees at 10 bases. Trimming cost V 0 bases and J 9 bases; bases outside gene matches: 9. There are 16 residues in the CDR3. Germline V gives CDR1 SGHRS, CDR2 YFSETQ. The CDR3 coding sequence is TGCGCCAGCAGCTTGGCGGCTAGCGGGGGTAGCGGTGAGCAGTTCTTC. It specifies CASSLAASGGSGEQFF.

The J gene is TRBJ1-2, the V gene TRBV4-2; TRBD1 matches at 7 bases. CDR1 and CDR2 (germline): LGHNA, YNFKEQ. Trimming took 0 bases from V and 6 from J; bases not matched to a gene: 4. This CDR3 spans 14 amino acids. The chain's CDR3 is CASSQEPGGNGYTF. The CDR3 nucleotides are TGTGCCAGCAGCCAAGAACCAGGGGGGAATGGCTACACCTTC.

CDR3 residues: CASSLAGVSSGNTIYF. The CDR3 DNA sequence: TGCGCCAGCAGCTTGGCCGGGGTTTCCTCTGGAAACACCATATATTTT. The chain links TRBV5-1 to TRBJ1-3, with D uncertain. This CDR3 spans 16 amino acids. Germline V gene data show CDR1 as SGHRS and CDR2 as YFSETQ. The V end lost 0 bases, the J end lost 0 bases, and 10 bases lay between the germline ends.

V is TRBV6-1 and J is TRBJ2-3, with 12 bases matching TRBD2. CDR1 is MNHNS and CDR2 is SASEGT in the germline V gene. The J segment lost 1 base and the V segment lost 9 bases, leaving 5 bases of the junction unmatched. The CDR3 has 15 residues. The CDR3 sequence is CASHWTSGGTDTQYF. In nucleotides, the CDR3 is TGTGCCAGTCACTGGACTAGCGGGGGCACAGATACGCAGTATTTT.